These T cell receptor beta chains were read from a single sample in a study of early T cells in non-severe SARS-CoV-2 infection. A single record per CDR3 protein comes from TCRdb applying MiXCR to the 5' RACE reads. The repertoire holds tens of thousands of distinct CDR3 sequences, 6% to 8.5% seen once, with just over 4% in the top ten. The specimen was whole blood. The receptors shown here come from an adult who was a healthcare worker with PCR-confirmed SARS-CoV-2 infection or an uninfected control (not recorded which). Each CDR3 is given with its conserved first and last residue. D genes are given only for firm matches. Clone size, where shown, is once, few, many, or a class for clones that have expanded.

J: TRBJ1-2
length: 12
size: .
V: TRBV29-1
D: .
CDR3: CSVGIGPKGYTF
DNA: TGCAGCGTTGGGATTGGGCCGAAGGGCTACACCTTC

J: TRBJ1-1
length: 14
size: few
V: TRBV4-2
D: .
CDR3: CASSQSAGNTEAFF
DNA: TGTGCCAGCAGCCAATCGGCAGGAAACACTGAAGCTTTCTTT

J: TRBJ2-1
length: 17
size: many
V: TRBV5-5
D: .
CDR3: CASSLAALTRSYNEQFF
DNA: TGTGCCAGCAGCTTGGCGGCTCTAACCCGCTCCTACAATGAGCAGTTCTTC

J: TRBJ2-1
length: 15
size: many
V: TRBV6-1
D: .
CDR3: CASSEARGGGNEQFF
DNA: TGTGCCAGCAGTGAGGCTCGAGGGGGAGGCAATGAGCAGTTCTTC

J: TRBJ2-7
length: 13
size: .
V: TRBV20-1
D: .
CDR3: CSASGRASYEQYF
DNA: TGCAGTGCTAGCGGGAGAGCCAGCTACGAGCAGTACTTC

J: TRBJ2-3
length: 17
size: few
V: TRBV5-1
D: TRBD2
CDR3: CASSFVLAGGSTDTQYF
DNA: TGCGCCAGCAGCTTTGTACTAGCGGGAGGGAGCACAGATACGCAGTATTTT

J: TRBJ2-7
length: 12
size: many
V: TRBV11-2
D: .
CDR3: CASSLNVGEQYF
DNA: TGTGCCAGCAGCTTAAACGTGGGCGAGCAGTACTTC

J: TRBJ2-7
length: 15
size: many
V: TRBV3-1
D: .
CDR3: CASSQDLTGSYEQYF
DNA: TGTGCCAGCAGCCAAGATTTGACGGGCTCCTACGAGCAGTACTTC

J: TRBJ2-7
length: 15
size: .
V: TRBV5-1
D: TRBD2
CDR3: CASSVGTAGGYEQYF
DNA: TGCGCCAGCAGCGTAGGGACGGCGGGAGGCTACGAGCAGTACTTC

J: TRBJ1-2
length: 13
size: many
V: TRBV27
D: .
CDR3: CASSPGPESGYTF
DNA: TGTGCCAGCAGTCCGGGGCCGGAGAGCGGCTACACCTTC

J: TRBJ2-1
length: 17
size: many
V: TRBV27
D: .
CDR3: CASSFWEDRLYRNEQFF
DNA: TGTGCCAGCAGTTTTTGGGAGGACAGGCTTTACCGAAATGAGCAGTTCTTC

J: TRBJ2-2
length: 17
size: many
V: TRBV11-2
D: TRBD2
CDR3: CASSSPLLAGVAGELFF
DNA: TGTGCCAGCAGTTCTCCATTACTAGCGGGAGTTGCCGGGGAGCTGTTTTTT

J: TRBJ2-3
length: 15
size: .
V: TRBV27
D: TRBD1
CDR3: CASSFLGTGIDTQYF
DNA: TGTGCCAGCAGTTTCCTGGGGACAGGGATCGATACGCAGTATTTT

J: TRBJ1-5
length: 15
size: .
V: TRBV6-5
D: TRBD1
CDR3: CASSSPGQGSTAQHF
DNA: TGTGCCAGCAGTTCTCCGGGACAGGGTAGTACGGCCCAGCATTTT

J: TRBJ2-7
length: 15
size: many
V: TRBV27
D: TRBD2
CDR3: CASSPLAGGLNEQYF
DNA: TGTGCCAGCAGTCCCCTAGCGGGAGGGCTGAACGAGCAGTACTTC

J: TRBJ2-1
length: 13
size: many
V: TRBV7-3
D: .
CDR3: CASRPSGSNEQFF
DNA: TGTGCCAGCAGACCAAGCGGGTCAAATGAGCAGTTCTTC

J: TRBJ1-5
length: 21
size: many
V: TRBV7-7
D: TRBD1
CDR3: CASSNTGPRGSGECSNQPQHF
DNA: TGTGCTAGCAGCAACACAGGTCCCAGGGGGAGCGGGGAATGTAGCAATCAGCCCCAGCATTTT

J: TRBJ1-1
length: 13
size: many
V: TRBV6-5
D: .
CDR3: CASRRNRGTEAFF
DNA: TGTGCCAGCAGACGCAACAGAGGGACTGAAGCTTTCTTT

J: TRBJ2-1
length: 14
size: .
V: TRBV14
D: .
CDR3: CASSQVGGRPEQFF
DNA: TGTGCCAGCAGCCAAGTAGGAGGTAGACCTGAGCAGTTCTTC

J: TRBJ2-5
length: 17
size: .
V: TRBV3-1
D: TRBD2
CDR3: CASSQYPTSGAAGTQYF
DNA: TGTGCCAGCAGCCAATATCCAACTAGCGGGGCCGCGGGGACCCAGTACTTC

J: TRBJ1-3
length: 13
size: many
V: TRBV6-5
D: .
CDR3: CASSQGTGNTIYF
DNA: TGTGCCAGCAGTCAGGGGACAGGAAACACCATATATTTT

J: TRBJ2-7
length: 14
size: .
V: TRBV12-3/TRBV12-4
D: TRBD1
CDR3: CASSPETGVHEQYF
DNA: TGTGCCAGCAGCCCCGAGACAGGGGTCCACGAGCAGTACTTC

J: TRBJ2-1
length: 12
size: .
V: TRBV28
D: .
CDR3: CASSSSLREQFF
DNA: TGTGCCAGCAGTTCTTCCCTCCGGGAGCAGTTCTTC

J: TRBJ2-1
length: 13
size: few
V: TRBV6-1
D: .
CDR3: CASRGDKGNEQFF
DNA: TGTGCCAGCAGGGGGGACAAGGGCAATGAGCAGTTCTTC

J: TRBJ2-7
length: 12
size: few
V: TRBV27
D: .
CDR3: CASKTTGYEQYF
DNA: TGTGCCAGCAAGACGACGGGTTACGAGCAGTACTTC

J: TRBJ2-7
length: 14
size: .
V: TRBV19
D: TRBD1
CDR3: CASSPDRVSYEQYF
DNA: TGTGCCAGTAGTCCGGACAGGGTCTCCTACGAGCAGTACTTC

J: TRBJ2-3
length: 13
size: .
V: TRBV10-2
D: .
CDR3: CASRASSADTQYF
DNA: TGCGCCAGTAGGGCTAGCTCCGCAGATACGCAGTATTTT

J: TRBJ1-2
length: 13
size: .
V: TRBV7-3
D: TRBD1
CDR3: CASSSGQGGGYTF
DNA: TGTGCCAGCAGCTCCGGACAGGGAGGTGGCTACACCTTC

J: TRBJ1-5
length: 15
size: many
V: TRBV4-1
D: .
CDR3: CASSQGLALNQPQHF
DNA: TGCGCCAGCAGCCAAGGGCTAGCGTTAAATCAGCCCCAGCATTTT

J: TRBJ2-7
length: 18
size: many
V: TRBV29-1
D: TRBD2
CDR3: CSVRGGLAGVRESYEQYF
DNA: TGCAGCGTCCGGGGTGGGCTAGCGGGAGTACGTGAGTCGTACGAGCAGTACTTC

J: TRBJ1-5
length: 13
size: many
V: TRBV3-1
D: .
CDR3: CASSQDLASAQHF
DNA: TGTGCCAGCAGCCAAGACTTAGCCTCGGCCCAGCATTTT

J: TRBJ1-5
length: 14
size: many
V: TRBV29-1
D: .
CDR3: CSVGDGGVGQPQHF
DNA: TGCAGCGTTGGAGATGGGGGGGTAGGCCAGCCCCAGCATTTT

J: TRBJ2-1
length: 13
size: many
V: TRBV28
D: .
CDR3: CAAGGPTYNEQFF
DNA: TGTGCCGCGGGTGGTCCGACGTACAATGAGCAGTTCTTC

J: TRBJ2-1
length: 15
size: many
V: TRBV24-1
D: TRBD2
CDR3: CATSSTSASYNEQFF
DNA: TGTGCCACCAGTTCAACTAGCGCGTCCTACAATGAGCAGTTCTTC

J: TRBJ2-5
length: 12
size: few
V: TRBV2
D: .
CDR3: CASNKRTGTEYF
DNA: TGTGCCAGCAACAAACGGACCGGGACGGAGTACTTC

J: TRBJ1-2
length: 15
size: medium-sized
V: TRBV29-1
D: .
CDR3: CSVEETGRAGLGYTF
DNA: TGCAGCGTTGAAGAGACCGGGAGAGCCGGCCTAGGCTACACCTTC

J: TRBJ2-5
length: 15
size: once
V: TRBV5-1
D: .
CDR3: CASSPGTPTGETQYF
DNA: TGCGCCAGCAGCCCCGGGACTCCCACGGGGGAGACCCAGTACTTC

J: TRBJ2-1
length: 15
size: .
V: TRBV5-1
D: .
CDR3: CASSLDRGGSNEQFF
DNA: TGCGCCAGCAGCTTGGACAGGGGAGGAAGCAATGAGCAGTTCTTC

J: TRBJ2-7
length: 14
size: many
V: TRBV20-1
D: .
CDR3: CSARVGTVNYEQYF
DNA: TGCAGTGCTAGAGTTGGGACGGTGAACTACGAGCAGTACTTC

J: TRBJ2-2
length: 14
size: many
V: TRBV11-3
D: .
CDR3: CASSLGRGAGELFF
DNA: TGTGCCAGCAGCTTAGGACGGGGAGCCGGGGAGCTGTTTTTT

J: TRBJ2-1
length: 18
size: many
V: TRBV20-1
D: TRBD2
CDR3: CSARVLSGGISSYNEQFF
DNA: TGCAGTGCTAGAGTTCTTAGCGGGGGAATTAGCTCCTACAATGAGCAGTTCTTC

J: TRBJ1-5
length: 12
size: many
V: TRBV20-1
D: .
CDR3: CSARRSNQPQHF
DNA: TGCAGTGCTAGGCGGAGCAATCAGCCCCAGCATTTT

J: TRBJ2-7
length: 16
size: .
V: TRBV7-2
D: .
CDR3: CASSLETPTTGGEQYF
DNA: TGTGCCAGCAGCTTAGAGACTCCGACGACAGGTGGTGAGCAGTACTTC

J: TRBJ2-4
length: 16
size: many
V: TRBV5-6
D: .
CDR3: CASSLGTALAKNIQYF
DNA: TGTGCCAGCAGCTTGGGGACGGCCCTAGCCAAAAACATTCAGTACTTC